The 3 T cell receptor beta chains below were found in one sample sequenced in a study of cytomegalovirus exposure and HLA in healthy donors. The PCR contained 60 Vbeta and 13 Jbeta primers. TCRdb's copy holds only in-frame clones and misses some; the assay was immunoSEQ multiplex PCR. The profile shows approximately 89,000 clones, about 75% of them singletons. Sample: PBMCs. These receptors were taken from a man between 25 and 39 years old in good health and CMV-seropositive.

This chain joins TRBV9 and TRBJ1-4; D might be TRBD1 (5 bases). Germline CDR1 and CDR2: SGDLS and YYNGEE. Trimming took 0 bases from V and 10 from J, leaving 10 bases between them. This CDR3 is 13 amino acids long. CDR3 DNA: TGTGCCAGCAGCGTAGGGGGGGGATCAAAACTGTTTTTT. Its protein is CASSVGGGSKLFF. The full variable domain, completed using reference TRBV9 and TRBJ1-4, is DSGVTQTPKHLITATGQRVTLRCSPRSGDLSVYWYQQSLDQGLQFLIQYYNGEERAKGNILERFSAQQFPDLHSELNLSSLELGDSALYFCASSVGGGSKLFFGSGTQLSVL.

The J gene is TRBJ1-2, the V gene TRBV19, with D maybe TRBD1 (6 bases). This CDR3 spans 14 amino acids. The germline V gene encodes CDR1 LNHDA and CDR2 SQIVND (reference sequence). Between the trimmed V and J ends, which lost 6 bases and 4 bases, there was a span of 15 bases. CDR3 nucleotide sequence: TGTGCCAGTAGAGGGGGAGAGGGCCTCTATGGCTACACCTTC. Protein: CASRGGEGLYGYTF.

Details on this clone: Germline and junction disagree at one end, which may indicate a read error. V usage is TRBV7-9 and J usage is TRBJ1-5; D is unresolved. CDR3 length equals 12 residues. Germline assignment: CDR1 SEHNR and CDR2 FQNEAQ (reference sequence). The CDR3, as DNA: TGTTCCAGCAGCTTAGGAGTTCAGCCCCAGCATTTT. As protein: CSSSLGVQPQHF.